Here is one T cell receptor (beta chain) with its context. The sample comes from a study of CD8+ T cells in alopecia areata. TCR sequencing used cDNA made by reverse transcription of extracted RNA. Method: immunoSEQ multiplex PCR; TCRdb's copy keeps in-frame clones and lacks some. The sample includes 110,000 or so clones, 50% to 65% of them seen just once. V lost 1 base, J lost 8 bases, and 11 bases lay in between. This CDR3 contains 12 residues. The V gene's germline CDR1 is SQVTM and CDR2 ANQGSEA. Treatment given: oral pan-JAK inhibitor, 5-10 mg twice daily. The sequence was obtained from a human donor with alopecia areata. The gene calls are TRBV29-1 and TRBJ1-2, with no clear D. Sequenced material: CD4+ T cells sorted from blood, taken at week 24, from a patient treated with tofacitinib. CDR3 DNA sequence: TGCAGCGTTGAAGTCCCCGCGGGGGGCTACACCTTC. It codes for CSVEVPAGGYTF.